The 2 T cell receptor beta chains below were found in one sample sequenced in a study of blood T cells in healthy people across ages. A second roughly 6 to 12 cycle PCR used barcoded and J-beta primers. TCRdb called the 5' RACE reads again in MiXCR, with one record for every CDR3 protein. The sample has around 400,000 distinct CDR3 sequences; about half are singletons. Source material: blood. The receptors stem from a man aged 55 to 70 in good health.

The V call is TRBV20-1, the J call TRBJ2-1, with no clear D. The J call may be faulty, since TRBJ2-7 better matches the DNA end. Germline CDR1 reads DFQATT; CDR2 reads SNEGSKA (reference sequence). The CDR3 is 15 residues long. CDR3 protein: CSARDTAYSYNEQYF. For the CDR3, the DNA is TGCAGTGCTAGAGATACAGCCTACTCCTACAATGAGCAGTACTTC.

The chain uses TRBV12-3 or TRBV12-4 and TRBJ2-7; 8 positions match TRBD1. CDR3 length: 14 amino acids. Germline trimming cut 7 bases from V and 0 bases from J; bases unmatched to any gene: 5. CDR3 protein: CASTLGQGSYEQYF. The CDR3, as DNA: TGTGCCAGCACCCTAGGACAGGGCTCCTACGAGCAGTACTTC.